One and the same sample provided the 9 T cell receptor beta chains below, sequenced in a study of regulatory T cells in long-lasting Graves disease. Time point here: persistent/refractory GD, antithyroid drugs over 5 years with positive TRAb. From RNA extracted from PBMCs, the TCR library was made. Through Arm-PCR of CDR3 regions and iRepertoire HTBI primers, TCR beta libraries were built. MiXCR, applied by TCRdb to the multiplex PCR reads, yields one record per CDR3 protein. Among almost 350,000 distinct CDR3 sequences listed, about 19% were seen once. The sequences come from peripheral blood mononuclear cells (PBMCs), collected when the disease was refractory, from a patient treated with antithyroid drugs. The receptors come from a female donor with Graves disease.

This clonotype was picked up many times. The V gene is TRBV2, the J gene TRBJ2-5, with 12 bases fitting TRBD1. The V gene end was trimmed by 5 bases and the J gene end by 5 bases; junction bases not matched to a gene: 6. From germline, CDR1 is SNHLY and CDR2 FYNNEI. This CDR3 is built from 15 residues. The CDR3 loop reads CASSWGQGARETQYF. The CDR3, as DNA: TGTGCCAGCAGTTGGGGACAGGGGGCAAGGGAGACCCAGTACTTC.

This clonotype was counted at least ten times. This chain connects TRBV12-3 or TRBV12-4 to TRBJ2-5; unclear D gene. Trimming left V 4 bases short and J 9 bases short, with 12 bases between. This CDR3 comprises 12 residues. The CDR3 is CASSSGWVAQYF. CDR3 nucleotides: TGTGCCAGCAGTTCCGGTTGGGTGGCCCAGTACTTC.

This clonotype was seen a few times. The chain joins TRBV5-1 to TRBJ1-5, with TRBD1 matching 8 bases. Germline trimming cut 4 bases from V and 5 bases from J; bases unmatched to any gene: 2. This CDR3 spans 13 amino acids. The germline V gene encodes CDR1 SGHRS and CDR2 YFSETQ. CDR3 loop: CASSAGGHQPQHF. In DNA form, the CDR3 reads TGCGCCAGCAGCGCAGGGGGCCATCAGCCCCAGCATTTT.

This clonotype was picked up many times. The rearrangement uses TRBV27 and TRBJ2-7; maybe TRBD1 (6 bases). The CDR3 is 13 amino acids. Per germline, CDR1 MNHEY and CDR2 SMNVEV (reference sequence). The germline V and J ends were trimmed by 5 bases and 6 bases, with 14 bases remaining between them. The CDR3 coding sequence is TGTGCCAGCAGTGCTGAGTGGGGGCGCGAGCAGTACTTC. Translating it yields CASSAEWGREQYF.

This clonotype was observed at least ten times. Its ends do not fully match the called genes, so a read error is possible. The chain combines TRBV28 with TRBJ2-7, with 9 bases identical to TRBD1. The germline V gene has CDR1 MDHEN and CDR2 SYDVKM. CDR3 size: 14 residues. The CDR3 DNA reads TGTGCCAGCAGTTTATTACAGGGCCGGGACAGGGAACACTTC. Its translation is CASSLLQGRDREHF.

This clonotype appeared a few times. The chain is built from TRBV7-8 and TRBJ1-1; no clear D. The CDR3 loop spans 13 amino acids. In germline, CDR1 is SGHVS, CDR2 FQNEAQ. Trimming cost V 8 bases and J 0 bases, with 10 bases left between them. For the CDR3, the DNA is TGTGCCAGCGGTGAGCCCATGAACACTGAAGCTTTCTTT. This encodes CASGEPMNTEAFF.

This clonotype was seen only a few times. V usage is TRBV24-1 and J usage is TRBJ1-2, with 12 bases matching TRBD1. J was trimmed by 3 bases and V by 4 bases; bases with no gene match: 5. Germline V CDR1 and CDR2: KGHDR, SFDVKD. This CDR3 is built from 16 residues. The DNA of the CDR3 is TGTGCCACCAGTGACGGGACAGGGGGCAACGACTATGGCTACACCTTC. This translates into CATSDGTGGNDYGYTF.

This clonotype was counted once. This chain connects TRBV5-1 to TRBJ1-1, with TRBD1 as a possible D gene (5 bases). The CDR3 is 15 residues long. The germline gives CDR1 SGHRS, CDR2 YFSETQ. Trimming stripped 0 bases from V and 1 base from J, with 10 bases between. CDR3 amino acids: CASSLDGGSNTEAFF. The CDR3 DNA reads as TGCGCCAGCAGCTTGGATGGGGGGTCGAACACTGAAGCTTTCTTT.

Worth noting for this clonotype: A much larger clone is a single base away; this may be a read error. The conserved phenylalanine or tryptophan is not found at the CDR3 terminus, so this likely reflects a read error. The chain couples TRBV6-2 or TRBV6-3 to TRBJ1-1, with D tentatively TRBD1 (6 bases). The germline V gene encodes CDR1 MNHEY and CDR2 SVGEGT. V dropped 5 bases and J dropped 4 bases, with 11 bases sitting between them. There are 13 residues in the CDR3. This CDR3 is CASSPRGATEAFI. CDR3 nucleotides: TGTGCCAGCAGTCCCCGGGGGGCCACTGAAGCTTTCATT.